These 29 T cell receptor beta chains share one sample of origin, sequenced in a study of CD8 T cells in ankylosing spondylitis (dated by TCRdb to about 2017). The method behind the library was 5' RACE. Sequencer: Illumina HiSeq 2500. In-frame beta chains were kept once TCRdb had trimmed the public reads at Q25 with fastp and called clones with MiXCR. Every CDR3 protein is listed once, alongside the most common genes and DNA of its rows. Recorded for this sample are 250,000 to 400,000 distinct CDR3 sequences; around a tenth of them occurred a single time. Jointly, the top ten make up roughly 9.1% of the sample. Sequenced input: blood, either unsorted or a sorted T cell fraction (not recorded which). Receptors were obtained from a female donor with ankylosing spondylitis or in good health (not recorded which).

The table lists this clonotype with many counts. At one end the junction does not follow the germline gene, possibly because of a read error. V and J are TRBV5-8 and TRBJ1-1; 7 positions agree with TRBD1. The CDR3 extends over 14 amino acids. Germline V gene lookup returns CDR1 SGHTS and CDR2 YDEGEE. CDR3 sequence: CASSLRTGNTEAFF. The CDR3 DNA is TGCGCCAGCAGCTTACGGACAGGGAACACTGAAGCTTTCTTT. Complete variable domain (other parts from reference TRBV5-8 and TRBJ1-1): EAGVTQSPTHLIKTRGQQATLRCSPISGHTSVYWYQQALGLGLQFLLWYDEGEERNRGNFPPRFSGRQFPNYSSELNVNALELEDSALYLCASSLRTGNTEAFFGQGTRLTVV.

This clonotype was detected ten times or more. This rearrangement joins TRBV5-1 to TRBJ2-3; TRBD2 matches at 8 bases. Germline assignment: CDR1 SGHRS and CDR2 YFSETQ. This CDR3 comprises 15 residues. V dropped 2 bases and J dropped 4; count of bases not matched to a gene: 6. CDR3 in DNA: TGCGCCAGCAGCTTTACTAGCGGATTGGCAGATACGCAGTATTTT. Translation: CASSFTSGLADTQYF.

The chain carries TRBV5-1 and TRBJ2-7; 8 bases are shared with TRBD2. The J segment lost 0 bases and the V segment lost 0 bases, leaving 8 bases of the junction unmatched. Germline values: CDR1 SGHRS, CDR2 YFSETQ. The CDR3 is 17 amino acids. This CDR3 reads CASSLVSGSGTSYEQYF. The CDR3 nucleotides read TGCGCCAGCAGCTTGGTATCTGGTAGCGGGACCTCCTACGAGCAGTACTTC.

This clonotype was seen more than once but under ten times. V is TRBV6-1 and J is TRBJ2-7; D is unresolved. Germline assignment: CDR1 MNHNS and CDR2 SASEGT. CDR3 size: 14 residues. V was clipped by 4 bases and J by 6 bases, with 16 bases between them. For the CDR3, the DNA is TGTGCCAGCAGTGCGACCCCAGTAATGACCGAGCAGTACTTC. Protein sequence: CASSATPVMTEQYF.

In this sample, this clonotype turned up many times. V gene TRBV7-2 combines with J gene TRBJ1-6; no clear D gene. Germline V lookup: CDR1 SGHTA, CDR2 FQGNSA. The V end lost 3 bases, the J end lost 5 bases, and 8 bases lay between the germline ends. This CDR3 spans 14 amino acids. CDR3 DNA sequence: TGTGCCAGCAGCTTGGGCTTTAATAATTCACCCCTCCACTTT. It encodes CASSLGFNNSPLHF.

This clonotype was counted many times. The CDR3 is CASRPLAGSGTDTQYF. The CDR3 nucleotides read TGTGCCAGCAGACCCCTCGCAGGGTCTGGCACAGATACGCAGTATTTT. The chain joins TRBV28 to TRBJ2-3; D might be TRBD1 (5 bases). Trimming took off 6 bases at V and 1 base at J, with 17 bases between the two ends. The CDR3 is made up of 16 amino acids. Germline CDR1 and CDR2: MDHEN and SYDVKM.

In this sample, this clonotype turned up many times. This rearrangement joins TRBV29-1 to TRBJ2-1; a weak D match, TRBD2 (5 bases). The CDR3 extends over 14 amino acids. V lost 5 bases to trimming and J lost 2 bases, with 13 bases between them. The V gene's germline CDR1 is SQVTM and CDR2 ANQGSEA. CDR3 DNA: TGCAGCGTTTCCGACCGGGGTGCCTACAATGAGCAGTTCTTC. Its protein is CSVSDRGAYNEQFF.

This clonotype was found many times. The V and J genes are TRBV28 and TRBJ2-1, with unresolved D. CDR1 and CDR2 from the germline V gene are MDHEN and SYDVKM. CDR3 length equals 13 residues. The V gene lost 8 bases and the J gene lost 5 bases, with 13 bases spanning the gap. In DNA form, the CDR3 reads TGTGCCAGCCGTAAAGGGCTCAACAATGAGCAGTTCTTC. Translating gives CASRKGLNNEQFF. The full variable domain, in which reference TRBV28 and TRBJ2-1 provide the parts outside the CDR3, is DVKVTQSSRYLVKRTGEKVFLECVQDMDHENMFWYRQDPGLGLRLIYFSYDVKMKEKGDIPEGYSVSREKKERFSLILESASTNQTSMYLCASRKGLNNEQFFGPGTRLTVL.

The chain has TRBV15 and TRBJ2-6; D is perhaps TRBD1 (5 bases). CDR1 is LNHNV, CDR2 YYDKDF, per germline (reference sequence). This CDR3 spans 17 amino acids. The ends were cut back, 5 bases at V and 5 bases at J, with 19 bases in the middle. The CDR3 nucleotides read TGTGCCACCAGCCGTCAGGGTACCCTTAACAGGGCCAACGTCCTGACTTTC. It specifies CATSRQGTLNRANVLTF.

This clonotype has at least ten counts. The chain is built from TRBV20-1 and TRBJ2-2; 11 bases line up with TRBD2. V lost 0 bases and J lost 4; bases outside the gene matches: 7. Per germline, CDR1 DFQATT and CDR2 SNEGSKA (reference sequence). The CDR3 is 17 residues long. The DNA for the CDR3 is TGCAGTGCTAGAGATCCCACTAGCGGGAGCACCACCGGGGAGCTGTTTTTT. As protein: CSARDPTSGSTTGELFF.

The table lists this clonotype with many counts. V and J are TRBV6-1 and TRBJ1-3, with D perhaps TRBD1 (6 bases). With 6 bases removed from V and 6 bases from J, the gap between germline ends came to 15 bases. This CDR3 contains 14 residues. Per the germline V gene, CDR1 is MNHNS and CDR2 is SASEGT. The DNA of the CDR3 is TGTGCCAGCAGCCGACCAGGGGTGGCAAACACCATATATTTT. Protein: CASSRPGVANTIYF.

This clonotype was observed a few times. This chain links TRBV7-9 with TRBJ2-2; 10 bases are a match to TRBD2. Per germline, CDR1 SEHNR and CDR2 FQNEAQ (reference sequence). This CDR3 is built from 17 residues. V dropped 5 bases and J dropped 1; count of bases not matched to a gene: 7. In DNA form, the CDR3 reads TGTGCCAGCAGCACCTACCCTAGCGGGAGGAACACCGGGGAGCTGTTTTTT. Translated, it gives CASSTYPSGRNTGELFF.

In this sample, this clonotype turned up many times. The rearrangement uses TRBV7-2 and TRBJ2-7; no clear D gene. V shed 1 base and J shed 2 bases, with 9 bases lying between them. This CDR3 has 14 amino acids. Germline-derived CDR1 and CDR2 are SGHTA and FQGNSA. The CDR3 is CASSLVPVTYEQYF. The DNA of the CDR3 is TGTGCCAGCAGCTTAGTTCCGGTGACCTACGAGCAGTACTTC.

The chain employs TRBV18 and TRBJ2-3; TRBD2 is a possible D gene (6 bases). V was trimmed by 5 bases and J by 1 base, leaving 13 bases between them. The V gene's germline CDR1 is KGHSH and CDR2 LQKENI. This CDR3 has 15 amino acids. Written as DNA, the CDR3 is TGTGCCAGCTCATTTGCGGGATTGGGCACAGATACGCAGTATTTT. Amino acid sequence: CASSFAGLGTDTQYF.

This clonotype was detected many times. The DNA of the CDR3 is TGCAGGCCAGTGACTAGCGGGAGCTACGAGCAGTACTTC. Translating it yields CRPVTSGSYEQYF. The chain uses TRBV20-1 and TRBJ2-7, with 12 bases aligning to TRBD2. Per germline, CDR1 DFQATT and CDR2 SNEGSKA (reference sequence). This CDR3 is 13 amino acids long.

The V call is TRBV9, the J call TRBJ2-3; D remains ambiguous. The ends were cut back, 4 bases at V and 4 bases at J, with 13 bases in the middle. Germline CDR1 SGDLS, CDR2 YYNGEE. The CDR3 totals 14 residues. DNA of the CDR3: TGTGCCAGCAGCCGCGGCCTAGATGCAGATACGCAGTATTTT. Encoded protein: CASSRGLDADTQYF.

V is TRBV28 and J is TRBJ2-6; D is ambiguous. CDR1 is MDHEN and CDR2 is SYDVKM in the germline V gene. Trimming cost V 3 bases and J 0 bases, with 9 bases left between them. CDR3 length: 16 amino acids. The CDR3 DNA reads TGTGCCAGCAGTTTCCACGTTTACTCTGGGGCCAACGTCCTGACTTTC. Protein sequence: CASSFHVYSGANVLTF.

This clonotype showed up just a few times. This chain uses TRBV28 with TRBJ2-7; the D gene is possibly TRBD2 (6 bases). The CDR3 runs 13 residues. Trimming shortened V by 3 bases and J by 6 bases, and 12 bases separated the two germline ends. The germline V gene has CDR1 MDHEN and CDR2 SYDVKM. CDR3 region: CASSFGGAREQYF. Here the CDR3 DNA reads TGTGCCAGCAGTTTCGGGGGTGCGCGCGAGCAGTACTTC.

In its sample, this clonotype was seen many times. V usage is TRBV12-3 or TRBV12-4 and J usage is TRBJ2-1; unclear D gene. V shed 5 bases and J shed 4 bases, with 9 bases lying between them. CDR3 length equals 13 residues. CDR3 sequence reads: CASSGGRYNEQFF. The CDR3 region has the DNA TGTGCCAGCAGTGGTGGACGGTACAATGAGCAGTTCTTC.

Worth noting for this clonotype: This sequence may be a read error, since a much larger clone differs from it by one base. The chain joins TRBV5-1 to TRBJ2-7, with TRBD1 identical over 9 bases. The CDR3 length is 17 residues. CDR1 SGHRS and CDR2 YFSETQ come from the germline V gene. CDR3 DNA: TGCGCCAGCAGCTTAGTCCCGGGACAGGGTCCCATGAGTGAGCAGTCCTTC. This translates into CASSLVPGQGPMSEQSF.

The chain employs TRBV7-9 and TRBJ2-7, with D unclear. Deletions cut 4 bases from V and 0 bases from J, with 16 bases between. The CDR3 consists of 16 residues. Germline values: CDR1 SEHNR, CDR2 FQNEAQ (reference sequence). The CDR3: CASSSSRTPSSYEQYF. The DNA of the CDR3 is TGTGCCAGCAGCTCTTCCCGGACGCCGAGCTCCTACGAGCAGTACTTC.

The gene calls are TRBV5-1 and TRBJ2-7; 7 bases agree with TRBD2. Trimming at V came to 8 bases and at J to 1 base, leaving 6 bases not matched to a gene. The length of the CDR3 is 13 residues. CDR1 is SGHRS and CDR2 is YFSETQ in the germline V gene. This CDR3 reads CARPSGVSYEQYF. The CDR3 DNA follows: TGCGCCAGACCGAGCGGGGTTTCCTACGAGCAGTACTTC.

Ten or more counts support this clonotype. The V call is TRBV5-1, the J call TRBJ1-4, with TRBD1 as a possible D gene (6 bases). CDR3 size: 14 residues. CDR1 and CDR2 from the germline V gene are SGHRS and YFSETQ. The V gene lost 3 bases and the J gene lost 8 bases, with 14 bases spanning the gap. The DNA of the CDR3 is TGCGCCAGCAGCTCGCAGGGGTTACGGGAAAAACTGTTTTTT. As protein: CASSSQGLREKLFF.

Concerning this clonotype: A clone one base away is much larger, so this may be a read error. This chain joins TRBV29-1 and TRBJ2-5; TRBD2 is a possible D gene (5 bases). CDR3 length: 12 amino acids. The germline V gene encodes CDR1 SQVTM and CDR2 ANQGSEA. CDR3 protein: CSFGLIQETQHF. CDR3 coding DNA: TGCAGCTTCGGACTGATCCAAGAGACCCAGCACTTC. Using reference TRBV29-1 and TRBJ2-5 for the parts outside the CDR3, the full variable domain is SAVISQKPSRDICQRGTSLTIQCQVDSQVTMMFWYRQQPGQSLTLIATANQGSEATYESGFVIDKFPISRPNLTFSTLTVSNMSPEDSSIYLCSFGLIQETQHFGPGTRLLVL.

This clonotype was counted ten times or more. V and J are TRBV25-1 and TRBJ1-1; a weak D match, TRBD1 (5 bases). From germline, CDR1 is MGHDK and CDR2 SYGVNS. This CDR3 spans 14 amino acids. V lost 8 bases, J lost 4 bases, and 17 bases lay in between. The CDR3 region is CASHGLGGGTEAFF. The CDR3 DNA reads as TGTGCCAGCCACGGGCTGGGGGGTGGCACTGAAGCTTTCTTT.

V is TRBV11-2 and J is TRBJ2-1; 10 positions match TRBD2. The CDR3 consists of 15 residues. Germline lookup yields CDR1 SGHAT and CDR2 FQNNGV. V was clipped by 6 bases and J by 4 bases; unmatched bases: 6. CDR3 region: CASRSLAGAYNEQFF. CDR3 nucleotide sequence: TGTGCCAGCAGATCCCTAGCGGGAGCTTACAATGAGCAGTTCTTC.

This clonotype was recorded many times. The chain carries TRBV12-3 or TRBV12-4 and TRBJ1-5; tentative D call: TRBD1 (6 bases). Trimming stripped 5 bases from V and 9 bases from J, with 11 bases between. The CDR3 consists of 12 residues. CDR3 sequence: CASSTPRGPQHF. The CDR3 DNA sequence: TGTGCCAGCAGTACACCCAGGGGGCCCCAGCATTTT.

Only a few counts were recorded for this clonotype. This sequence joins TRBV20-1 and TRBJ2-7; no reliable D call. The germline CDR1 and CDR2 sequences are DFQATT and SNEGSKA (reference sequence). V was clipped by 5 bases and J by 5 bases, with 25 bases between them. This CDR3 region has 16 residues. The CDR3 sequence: CSAELGLRSVSNEQYF. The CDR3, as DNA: TGCAGTGCTGAGTTAGGTCTTAGGTCTGTGTCCAACGAGCAGTACTTC.

This CDR3 reads CASSSPSGISGNTIYF. CDR3 DNA sequence: TGTGCCAGCAGCTCACCGTCCGGGATCTCTGGAAACACCATATATTTT. The chain links TRBV7-9 to TRBJ1-3; D is ambiguous. Germline CDR1 is SEHNR and CDR2 is FQNEAQ (reference sequence). The CDR3 is made up of 16 amino acids. Deletions cut 4 bases from V and 0 bases from J, with 13 bases between.